This passage covers 2 T cell receptor beta chains from one sample sequenced in a study of CD8 T cells in ankylosing spondylitis. These receptors' targets are unknown. One entry per CDR3 protein results from TCRdb running MiXCR on the 5' RACE reads. The sample comprises 300,000 to 400,000 distinct CDR3 sequences, more than 20% of which are singletons, and about 16% rests with the top ten. General study results and limits: Ankylosing spondylitis blood seemed to carry a telltale TCR beta motif made of roughly 8 highly homologous variants.

The sequencing sample was made of blood, either unsorted or a sorted T cell fraction (not recorded which). Source of these receptors: a male donor with ankylosing spondylitis.

The V and J genes are TRBV12-3 or TRBV12-4 and TRBJ2-3; TRBD2 matches at 7 bases. Trimming took 6 bases from V and 2 from J; bases not matched to a gene: 8. This CDR3 spans 15 amino acids. The CDR3 DNA reads as TGTGCCAGCAGACCGGGACTACGATCCACAGATACGCAGTATTTT. Translation gives CASRPGLRSTDTQYF.

The chain carries TRBV12-3 or TRBV12-4 and TRBJ1-6; no clear D. Trimming cost V 5 bases and J 7 bases, with 12 bases left between them. This CDR3 is 14 amino acids long. CDR3 region: CASSRTLANSPLHF. The CDR3 DNA reads as TGTGCCAGCAGTCGGACCTTAGCAAATTCACCCCTCCACTTT.